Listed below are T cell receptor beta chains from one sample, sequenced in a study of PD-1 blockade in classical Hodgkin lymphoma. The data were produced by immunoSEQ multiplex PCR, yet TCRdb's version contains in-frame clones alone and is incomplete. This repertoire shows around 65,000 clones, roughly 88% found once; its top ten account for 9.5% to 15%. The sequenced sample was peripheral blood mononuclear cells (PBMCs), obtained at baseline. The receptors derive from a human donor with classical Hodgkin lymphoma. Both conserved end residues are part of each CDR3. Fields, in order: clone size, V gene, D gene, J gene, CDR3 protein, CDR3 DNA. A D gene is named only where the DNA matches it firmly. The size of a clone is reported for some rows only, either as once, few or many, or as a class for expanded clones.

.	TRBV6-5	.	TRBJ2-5	CASRKAVGETQYF	TGTGCCAGCCGAAAGGCGGTGGGGGAGACCCAGTACTTC
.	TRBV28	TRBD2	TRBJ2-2	CASSPSGLAFTGELFF	TGTGCCAGCAGTCCGTCGGGACTAGCCTTCACCGGGGAGCTGTTTTTT
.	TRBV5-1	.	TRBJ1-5	CASSLGGGNPQHF	TGCGCCAGCAGCTTGGGGGGGGGAAATCCCCAGCATTTT
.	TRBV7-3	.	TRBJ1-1	CASSLYLNTEAFF	TGTGCCAGCAGCTTATATCTGAACACTGAAGCTTTCTTT
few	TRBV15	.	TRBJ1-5	CATSRAAEGNQPQHF	TGTGCCACCAGCAGGGCCGCGGAGGGGAATCAGCCCCAGCATTTT
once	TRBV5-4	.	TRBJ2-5	CASSLMTTQQETQYF	TGTGCCAGCAGCTTGATGACAACCCAACAAGAGACCCAGTACTTC
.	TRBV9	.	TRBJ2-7	CASSEGPGEQYF	TGTGCCAGCAGCGAGGGGCCAGGCGAGCAGTACTTC
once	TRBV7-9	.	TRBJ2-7	CASSPPGLRAERDEQYF	TGTGCCAGCAGCCCACCCGGCCTAAGGGCGGAGCGGGACGAGCAGTACTTC
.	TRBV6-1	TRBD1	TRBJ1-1	CASRSGTGLITEAFF	TGTGCCAGCAGGTCCGGGACAGGGTTAATCACTGAAGCTTTCTTT
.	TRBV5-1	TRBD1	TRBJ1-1	CASSEWTGTSEAFF	TGCGCCAGCAGCGAGTGGACAGGGACCTCTGAAGCTTTCTTT
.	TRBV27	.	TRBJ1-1	CASSPADMNTEAFF	TGTGCCAGCAGTCCCGCTGACATGAACACTGAAGCTTTCTTT
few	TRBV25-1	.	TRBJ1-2	CASSESENYGYTF	TGTGCCAGCAGTGAATCGGAAAACTATGGCTACACCTTC
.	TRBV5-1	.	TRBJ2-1	CASSLLGGSYNEQFF	TGTGCCAGCAGCTTGTTAGGGGGCTCCTACAATGAGCAGTTCTTC
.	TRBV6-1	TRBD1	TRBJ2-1	CASRGQGIPLGEQFF	TGTGCCAGCAGAGGACAGGGCATACCTCTGGGTGAGCAGTTCTTC
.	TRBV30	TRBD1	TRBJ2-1	CAWSVNRGLNSYNEQFF	TGTGCCTGGAGTGTAAACAGGGGCCTGAACTCCTACAATGAGCAGTTCTTC
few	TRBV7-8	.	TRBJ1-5	CASSDPSGPQHF	TGTGCCAGCAGCGACCCTAGCGGGCCCCAGCATTTT
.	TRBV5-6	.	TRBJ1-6	CASSVDRINSPLHF	TGTGCCAGCAGCGTGGACAGAATTAATTCACCCCTCCACTTT
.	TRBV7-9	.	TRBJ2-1	CASSTQGTAYNEQFF	TGTGCCAGCAGCACTCAGGGGACGGCCTACAATGAGCAGTTCTTC
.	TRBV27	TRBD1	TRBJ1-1	CASRGRQGMWDTEAFF	TGTGCCAGCAGGGGAAGACAGGGGATGTGGGACACTGAAGCTTTCTTT
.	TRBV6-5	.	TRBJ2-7	CASSGAYEQYF	TGTGCCAGCAGTGGCGCATACGAGCAGTACTTC
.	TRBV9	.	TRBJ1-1	CASSPVVGRGGEAFF	TGTGCCAGCTCCCCCGTGGTAGGGCGCGGGGGTGAAGCTTTCTTT
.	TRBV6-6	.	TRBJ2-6	CASRTALSGANVLTF	TGTGCCAGCAGAACAGCGCTCTCTGGGGCCAACGTCCTGACTTTC
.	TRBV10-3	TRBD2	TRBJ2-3	CAISESLGGADTQYF	TGTGCCATCAGTGAGTCGTTGGGGGGGGCAGATACGCAGTATTTT
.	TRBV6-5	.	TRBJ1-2	CASSSPGASYGYTF	TGTGCCAGCAGTTCCCCCGGCGCGTCCTATGGCTACACCTTC
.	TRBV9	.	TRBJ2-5	CASSVGARPETQYF	TGTGCCAGCAGCGTAGGCGCGCGGCCGGAGACCCAGTACTTC
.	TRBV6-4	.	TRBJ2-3	CASSVGESTDTQYF	TGTGCCAGCAGTGTTGGGGAGAGCACAGATACGCAGTATTTT
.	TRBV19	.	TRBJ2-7	CASSIETGPYEQYF	TGTGCCAGTAGTATCGAGACAGGACCCTACGAGCAGTACTTC
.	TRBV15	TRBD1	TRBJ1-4	CATSRITGEGEKLFF	TGTGCCACCAGCAGAATTACAGGGGAAGGTGAAAAACTGTTTTTT
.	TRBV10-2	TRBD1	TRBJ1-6	CASGPRTGGTSYNSPLHF	TGCGCCAGCGGACCCCGGACAGGAGGGACCTCCTATAATTCACCCCTCCACTTT
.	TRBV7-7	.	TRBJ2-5	CASSLDVFETQYF	TGTGCCAGCAGCTTAGACGTGTTTGAGACCCAGTACTTC
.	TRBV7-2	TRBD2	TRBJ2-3	CASSTRGSGGTTDTQYF	TGTGCCAGCAGCACTCGGGGTAGCGGGGGGACCACAGATACGCAGTATTTT
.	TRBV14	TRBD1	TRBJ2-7	CASSLTGPSYEQYF	TGTGCCAGCAGCCTGACAGGGCCTTCCTACGAGCAGTACTTC
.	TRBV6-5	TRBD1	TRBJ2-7	CASSGTGGLSEQYF	TGTGCCAGCAGTGGGACAGGGGGCTTAAGCGAGCAGTACTTC
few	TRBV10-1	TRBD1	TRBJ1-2	CASRFRTGDDGYTF	TGCGCCAGCAGGTTCCGGACAGGGGATGATGGCTACACCTTC
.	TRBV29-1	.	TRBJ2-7	CSVEDRALHEQYF	TGCAGCGTTGAAGATCGGGCCCTCCACGAGCAGTACTTC
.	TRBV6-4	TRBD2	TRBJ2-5	CASSDSGGETQYF	TGTGCCAGCAGTGACTCGGGAGGGGAGACCCAGTACTTC
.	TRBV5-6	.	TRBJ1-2	CASSLVPADYGYTF	TGTGCCAGCAGCTTGGTTCCGGCAGACTATGGCTACACCTTC
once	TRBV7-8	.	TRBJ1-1	CASSLSRVITEAFF	TGTGCCAGCAGCTTAAGTAGGGTGATCACTGAAGCTTTCTTT
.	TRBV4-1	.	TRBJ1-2	CASSQDSGFFGYTF	TGCGCCAGCAGCCAAGATTCAGGGTTCTTTGGCTACACCTTC
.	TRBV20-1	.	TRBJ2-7	CSYTPYEQYF	TGCAGTTATACCCCATACGAGCAGTACTTC
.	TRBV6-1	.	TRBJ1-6	CASSEYSSYNSPLHF	TGTGCCAGCAGTGAGTACAGCTCCTATAATTCACCCCTCCACTTT
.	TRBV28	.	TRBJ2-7	CASRNTGTYEQYF	TGTGCCAGCAGGAACACAGGAACCTACGAGCAGTACTTC
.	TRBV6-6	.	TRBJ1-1	CASSSPGITEAFF	TGTGCCAGCAGCTCCCCAGGGATCACTGAAGCTTTCTTT
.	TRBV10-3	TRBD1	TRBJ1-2	CAISSLSTGFDYGYTF	TGTGCCATCAGTAGCCTATCGACAGGGTTCGACTATGGCTACACCTTC
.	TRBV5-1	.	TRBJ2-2	CASSPGRAPPHTGELFF	TGCGCCAGCAGCCCCGGTCGAGCCCCCCCCCACACCGGGGAGCTGTTTTTT
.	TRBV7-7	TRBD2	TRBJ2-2	CASSSRLAGGSTGELFF	TGTGCCAGCAGCTCTAGACTAGCGGGGGGCAGCACCGGGGAGCTGTTTTTT
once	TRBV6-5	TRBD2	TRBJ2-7	CASSQLAGAYEQYF	TGTGCCAGCAGTCAACTAGCGGGGGCCTACGAGCAGTACTTC
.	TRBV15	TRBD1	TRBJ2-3	CATSRVTGALTDTQYF	TGTGCCACCAGCAGAGTGACAGGGGCCCTCACAGATACGCAGTATTTT
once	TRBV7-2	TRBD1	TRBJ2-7	CASSLDLLGQASYEQYF	TGTGCCAGCAGCTTAGATCTTCTCGGACAGGCCTCCTACGAGCAGTACTTC
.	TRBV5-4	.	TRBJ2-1	CASSAGGLKYSYNEQFF	TGTGCCAGCAGCGCCGGAGGACTGAAATACTCCTACAATGAGCAGTTCTTC
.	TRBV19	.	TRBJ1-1	CASSLTWSTEAFF	TGTGCCAGTAGTTTGACGTGGTCCACTGAAGCTTTCTTT
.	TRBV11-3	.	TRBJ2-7	CASSPRDSTVEQYF	TGTGCCAGCAGCCCACGGGACTCCACGGTCGAGCAGTACTTC
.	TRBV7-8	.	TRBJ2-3	CASNRPPWGDTQYF	TGTGCCAGCAACAGACCCCCCTGGGGAGATACGCAGTATTTT
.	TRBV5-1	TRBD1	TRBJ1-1	CASSLVQGAGAEAFF	TGCGCCAGCAGCTTGGTGCAGGGGGCAGGGGCTGAAGCTTTCTTT
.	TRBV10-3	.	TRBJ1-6	CAISEGIDNSPLHF	TGTGCCATCAGTGAAGGCATAGATAATTCACCCCTCCACTTT
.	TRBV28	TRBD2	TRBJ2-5	CASSQLLAVQETQYF	TGTGCCAGCAGCCAACTACTAGCGGTCCAAGAGACCCAGTACTTC
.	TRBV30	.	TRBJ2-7	CAWRFSYEQYF	TGTGCCTGGAGGTTTAGTTACGAGCAGTACTTC